The present T cell receptor beta chain was sequenced within a study of control samples from healthy donors and cancer patients. The table came from immunoSEQ multiplex PCR; TCRdb's copy has only in-frame clones and leaves some out. The sample lists 99,000 or so clones, roughly 85% occurring once. Germline V gene data show CDR1 as MGHRA and CDR2 as YSYEKL. The CDR3 is 14 amino acids. V dropped 1 base and J dropped 1 base, with 7 bases sitting between them. Regarding this clone: The sample holds other DNA sequences that translate to the same CDR3.

The clonotype comes from a woman aged 45-65 years in good health. The chain couples TRBV4-1 to TRBJ1-1; no reliable D call. Specimen: blood. Here the CDR3 reads CASSQVGGNTEAFF. The CDR3 nucleotides read TGCGCCAGCAGCCAAGTCGGCGGGAACACTGAAGCTTTCTTT.